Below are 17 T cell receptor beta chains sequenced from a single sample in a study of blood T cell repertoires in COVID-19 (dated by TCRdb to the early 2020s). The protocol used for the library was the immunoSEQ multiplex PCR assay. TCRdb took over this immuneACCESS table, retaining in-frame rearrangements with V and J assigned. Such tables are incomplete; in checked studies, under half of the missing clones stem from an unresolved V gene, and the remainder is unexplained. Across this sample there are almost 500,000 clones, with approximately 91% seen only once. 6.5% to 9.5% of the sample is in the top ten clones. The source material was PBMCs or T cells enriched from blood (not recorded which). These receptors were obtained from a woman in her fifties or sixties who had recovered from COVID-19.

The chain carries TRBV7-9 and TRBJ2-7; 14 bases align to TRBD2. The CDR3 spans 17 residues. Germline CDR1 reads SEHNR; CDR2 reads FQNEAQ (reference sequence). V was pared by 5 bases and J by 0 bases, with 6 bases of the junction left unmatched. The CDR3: CASSAGTSGGNSYEQYF. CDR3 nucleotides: TGTGCCAGCAGCGCCGGGACTAGCGGGGGTAACTCCTACGAGCAGTACTTC.

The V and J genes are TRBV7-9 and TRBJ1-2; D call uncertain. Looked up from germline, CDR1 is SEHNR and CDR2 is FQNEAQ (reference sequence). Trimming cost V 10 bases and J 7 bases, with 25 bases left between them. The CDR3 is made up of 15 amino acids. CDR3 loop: CATTDMGGSGSGYTF. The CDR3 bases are TGTGCCACCACAGATATGGGAGGGTCTGGGTCTGGCTACACCTTC.

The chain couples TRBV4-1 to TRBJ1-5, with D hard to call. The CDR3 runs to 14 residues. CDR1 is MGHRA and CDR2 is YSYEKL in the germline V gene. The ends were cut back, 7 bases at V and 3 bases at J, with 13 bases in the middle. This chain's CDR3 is CASKRAGINQPQHF. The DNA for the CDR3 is TGCGCCAGCAAGCGGGCAGGAATCAATCAGCCCCAGCATTTT.

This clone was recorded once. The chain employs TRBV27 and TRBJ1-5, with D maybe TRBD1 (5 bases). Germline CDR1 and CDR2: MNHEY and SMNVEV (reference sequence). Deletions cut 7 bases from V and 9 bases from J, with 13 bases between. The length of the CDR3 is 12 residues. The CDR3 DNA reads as TGTGCCAGCAACCCTGGGGGGGGGCCCCAGCATTTT. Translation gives CASNPGGGPQHF.

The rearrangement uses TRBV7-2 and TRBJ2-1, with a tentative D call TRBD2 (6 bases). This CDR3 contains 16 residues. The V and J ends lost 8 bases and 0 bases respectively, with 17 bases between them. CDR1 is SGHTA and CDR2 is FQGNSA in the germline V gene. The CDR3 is CASVLSAGSSYNEQFF. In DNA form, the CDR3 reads TGTGCCAGCGTCCTATCGGCGGGGAGCTCCTACAATGAGCAGTTCTTC.

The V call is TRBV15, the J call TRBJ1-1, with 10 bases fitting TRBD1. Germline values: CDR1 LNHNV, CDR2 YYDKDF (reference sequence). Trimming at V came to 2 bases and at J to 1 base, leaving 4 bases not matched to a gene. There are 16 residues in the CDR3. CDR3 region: CATSRTGTGENTEAFF. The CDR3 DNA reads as TGTGCCACCAGCAGAACTGGGACAGGGGAGAACACTGAAGCTTTCTTT.

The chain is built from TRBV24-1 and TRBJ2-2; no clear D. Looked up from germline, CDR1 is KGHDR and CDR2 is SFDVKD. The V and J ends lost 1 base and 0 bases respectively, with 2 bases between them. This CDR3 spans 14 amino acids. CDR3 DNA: TGTGCCACCAGTGATTTTACGAACACCGGGGAGCTGTTTTTT. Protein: CATSDFTNTGELFF.

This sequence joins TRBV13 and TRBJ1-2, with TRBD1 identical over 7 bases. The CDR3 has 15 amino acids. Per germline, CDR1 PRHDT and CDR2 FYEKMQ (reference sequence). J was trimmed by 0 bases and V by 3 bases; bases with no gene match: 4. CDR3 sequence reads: CASSFRGRANYGYTF. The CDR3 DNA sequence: TGTGCCAGCAGCTTCAGGGGGAGAGCTAACTATGGCTACACCTTC.

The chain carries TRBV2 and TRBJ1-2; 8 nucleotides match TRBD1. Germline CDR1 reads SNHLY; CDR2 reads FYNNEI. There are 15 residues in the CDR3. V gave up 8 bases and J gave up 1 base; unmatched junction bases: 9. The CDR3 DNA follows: TGTGCCAGCGAGGATTTGGACAGGGTTAACTATGGCTACACCTTC. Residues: CASEDLDRVNYGYTF.

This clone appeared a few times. The CDR3 DNA follows: TGTGCCAGCACATCACTAGCTATGACGAACACCGGGGAGCTGTTTTTT. Translated, it gives CASTSLAMTNTGELFF. The chain carries TRBV27 and TRBJ2-2; weak D call: TRBD2 (6 bases). Germline V lookup: CDR1 MNHEY, CDR2 SMNVEV (reference sequence). The V gene lost 7 bases and the J gene lost 0 bases, with 15 bases spanning the gap. There are 16 residues in the CDR3.

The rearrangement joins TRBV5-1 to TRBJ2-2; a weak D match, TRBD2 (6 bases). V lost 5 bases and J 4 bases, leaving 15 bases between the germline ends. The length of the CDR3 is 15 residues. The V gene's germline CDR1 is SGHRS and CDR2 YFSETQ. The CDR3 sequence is CASRNGGIVTGELFF. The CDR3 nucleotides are TGCGCCAGCAGGAATGGGGGGATTGTCACCGGGGAGCTGTTTTTT.

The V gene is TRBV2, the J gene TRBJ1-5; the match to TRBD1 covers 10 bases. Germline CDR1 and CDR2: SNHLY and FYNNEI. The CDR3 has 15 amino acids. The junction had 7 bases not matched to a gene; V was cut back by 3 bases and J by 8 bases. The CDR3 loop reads CASSEEDRGMEPQHF. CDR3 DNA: TGTGCCAGCAGTGAGGAGGACAGGGGGATGGAGCCCCAGCATTTT. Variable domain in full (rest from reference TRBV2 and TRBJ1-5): EPEVTQTPSHQVTQMGQEVILRCVPISNHLYFYWYRQILGQKVEFLVSFYNNEISEKSEIFDDQFSVERPDGSNFTLKIRSTKLEDSAMYFCASSEEDRGMEPQHFGDGTRLSIL.

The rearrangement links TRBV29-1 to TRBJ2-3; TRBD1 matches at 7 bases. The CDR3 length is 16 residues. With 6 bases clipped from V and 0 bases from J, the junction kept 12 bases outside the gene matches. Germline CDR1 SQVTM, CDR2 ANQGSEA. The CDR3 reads CSVGTANRRSTDTQYF. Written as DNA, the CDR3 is TGCAGCGTCGGGACAGCCAACCGGCGGAGCACAGATACGCAGTATTTT.

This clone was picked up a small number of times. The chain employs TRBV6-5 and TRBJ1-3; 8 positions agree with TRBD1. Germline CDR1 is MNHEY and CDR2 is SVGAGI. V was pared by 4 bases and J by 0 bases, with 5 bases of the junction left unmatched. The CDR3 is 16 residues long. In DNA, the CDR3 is TGTGCCAGCAGTTCGACAGGGGTATTCTCTGGAAACACCATATATTTT. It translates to CASSSTGVFSGNTIYF.

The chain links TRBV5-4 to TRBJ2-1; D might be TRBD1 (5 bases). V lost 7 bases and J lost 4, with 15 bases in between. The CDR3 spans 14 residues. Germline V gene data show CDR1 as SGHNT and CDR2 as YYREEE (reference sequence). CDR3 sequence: CASSRQTAYNEQFF. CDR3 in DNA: TGTGCCAGCTCCCGCCAGACAGCTTACAATGAGCAGTTCTTC. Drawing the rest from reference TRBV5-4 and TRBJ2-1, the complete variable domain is ETGVTQSPTHLIKTRGQQVTLRCSSQSGHNTVSWYQQALGQGPQFIFQYYREEENGRGNFPPRFSGLQFPNYSSELNVNALELDDSALYLCASSRQTAYNEQFFGPGTRLTVL.

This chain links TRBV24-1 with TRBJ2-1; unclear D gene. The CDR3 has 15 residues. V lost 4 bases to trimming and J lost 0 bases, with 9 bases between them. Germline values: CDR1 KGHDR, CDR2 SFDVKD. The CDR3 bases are TGTGCCACCAGTGAAGACTCGAGCTCCTACAATGAGCAGTTCTTC. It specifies CATSEDSSSYNEQFF.

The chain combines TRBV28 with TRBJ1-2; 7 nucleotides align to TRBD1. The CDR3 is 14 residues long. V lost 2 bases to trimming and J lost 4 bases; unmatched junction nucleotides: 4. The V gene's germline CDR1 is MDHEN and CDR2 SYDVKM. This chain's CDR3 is CASSLTGVSYGYTF. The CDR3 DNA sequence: TGTGCCAGCAGTTTAACAGGGGTGAGCTATGGCTACACCTTC.